Shown below are 13 T cell receptor beta chains from a single sample sequenced in a study of blood T cells in healthy people across ages. Using a J-beta primer mix together with a sample-barcoded 5' primer, a second PCR was run for 7 to 11 cycles. TCRdb analysed the 5' RACE reads with MiXCR anew, one entry per CDR3 protein. The data show approximately 1.5 million distinct CDR3 sequences, with approximately 42% seen just once and just over 4% held by the top ten. Input material: blood. These receptors were collected from a woman under 30 in good health.

In the case of this clonotype: A much larger clone lies a single base off, so this may be a read error. The chain uses TRBV28 and TRBJ2-7, with TRBD2 identical over 10 bases. Germline CDR1 and CDR2: MDHEN and SYDVKM. CDR3 length: 16 residues. Trimming removed 5 bases from V and 7 bases from J; junction bases left unmatched: 14. CDR3 DNA: TGTGCCAGCAGTCCTCTTGCGGCTAGCGGGAGATATGAGCAGTACTTC. The encoded protein is CASSPLAASGRYEQYF.

V gene TRBV12-5 combines with J gene TRBJ2-3; no clear D gene. The germline CDR1 and CDR2 sequences are LGHNT and FRNRAP. The V end was cut by 4 bases, the J end by 3 bases, with 5 bases between. The CDR3 loop spans 12 amino acids. DNA of the CDR3: TGTGCTAGTGGTTACTCGACAGATACGCAGTATTTT. This sequence encodes CASGYSTDTQYF.

The gene calls are TRBV9 and TRBJ1-2; 7 bases line up with TRBD1. This CDR3 is 15 amino acids long. Trimming removed 3 bases from V and 5 bases from J; junction bases left unmatched: 10. Germline-derived CDR1 and CDR2 are SGDLS and YYNGEE. Here the CDR3 reads CASSEGAILDYGYTF. DNA of the CDR3: TGTGCCAGCAGCGAGGGGGCCATCCTGGATTATGGCTACACCTTC.

This rearrangement joins TRBV4-1 to TRBJ1-2; weak D call: TRBD1 (5 bases). The CDR3 runs 15 residues. Germline-derived CDR1 and CDR2 are MGHRA and YSYEKL. Trimming left V 3 bases short and J 4 bases short, with 15 bases between. The DNA for the CDR3 is TGCGCCAGCAGCCAGGCACTGGACATCCTCTATGGCTACACCTTC. Translated, it gives CASSQALDILYGYTF.

The gene calls are TRBV2 and TRBJ1-1; no firm D call. V was clipped by 1 base and J by 11 bases, with 8 bases between them. Germline V CDR1 and CDR2: SNHLY, FYNNEI. The CDR3 has 11 amino acids. DNA for the CDR3: TGTGCCAGCAGTGAAGAGTCAGCCGCTTTCTTT. It yields the protein CASSEESAAFF.

This clonotype has just a few counts. This sequence joins TRBV28 and TRBJ1-2; D is unresolved. CDR1 is MDHEN and CDR2 is SYDVKM in the germline V gene. The CDR3 length is 12 residues. With 10 bases removed from V and 8 bases from J, the gap between germline ends came to 17 bases. The CDR3 bases are TGTGCCACCAGAAACGGGTTTGGCGGCTACACCTTC. This translates into CATRNGFGGYTF.

This clonotype was counted once. The chain has TRBV29-1 and TRBJ2-2; D is unresolved. There are 13 residues in the CDR3. V was clipped by 1 base and J by 5 bases, with 8 bases between them. Per the germline V gene, CDR1 is SQVTM and CDR2 is ANQGSEA. The CDR3 sequence: CSVEGDWTGELFF. The CDR3 nucleotides read TGCAGCGTTGAAGGGGATTGGACCGGGGAGCTGTTTTTT.

V is TRBV4-1 and J is TRBJ2-1; TRBD2 matches 14 bases. Germline loops: CDR1 MGHRA, CDR2 YSYEKL. The CDR3 is 20 amino acids. The junction had 10 bases not matched to a gene; V was cut back by 3 bases and J by 0 bases. DNA of the CDR3: TGCGCCAGCAGCCATTTAGGACTAGCGGGAGGACCCCACTCCTACAATGAGCAGTTCTTC. It specifies CASSHLGLAGGPHSYNEQFF.

The rearrangement joins TRBV29-1 to TRBJ2-5, with a tentative D call TRBD2 (6 bases). V was shortened by 4 bases and J by 5 bases, with 11 bases between the two germline ends. Germline-derived CDR1 and CDR2 are SQVTM and ANQGSEA. The CDR3 is 12 residues long. DNA of the CDR3: TGCAGCGTTGTAGCTGGGAGGGAGACCCAGTACTTC. Amino acids: CSVVAGRETQYF.

This chain connects TRBV18 to TRBJ2-5; a possible D gene is TRBD1 (7 bases). This CDR3 has 14 amino acids. Trimming pared 3 bases from V and 5 bases from J, leaving 13 bases between. Germline V gene data show CDR1 as KGHSH and CDR2 as LQKENI. The CDR3 is CASSPRQGLETQYF. CDR3 bases: TGTGCCAGCTCACCGAGACAGGGACTGGAGACCCAGTACTTC.

Many counts were recorded for this clonotype. A junction boundary mismatches the germline segment, possibly from a read error. The J gene is TRBJ2-5, the V gene TRBV12-3 or TRBV12-4; D gene unclear. This CDR3 has 11 amino acids. The CDR3 protein is CASSLKETQYF. In nucleotides, the CDR3 is TGCGCCAGCAGCTTGAAAGAGACCCAGTACTTC.

This clonotype was seen at least ten times. V and J are TRBV27 and TRBJ2-7; D not certain. Germline CDR1 and CDR2: MNHEY and SMNVEV (reference sequence). The CDR3 spans 13 residues. Trimming cost V 3 bases and J 0 bases, with 6 bases left between them. The CDR3 coding sequence is TGTGCCAGCAGTTTTACTGACTCCTACGAGCAGTACTTC. The encoded protein is CASSFTDSYEQYF.

This rearrangement joins TRBV30 to TRBJ1-2; D not resolved. The length of the CDR3 is 14 residues. V was clipped by 2 bases and J by 8 bases, with 18 bases between them. Germline CDR1 is GTSNPN and CDR2 is SVGIG (reference sequence). The CDR3 spells CAWSSTMGQGGYTF. The CDR3, as DNA: TGTGCCTGGAGTTCGACCATGGGTCAAGGGGGCTACACCTTC.